This TCR beta chain is from a study of T cell responses to AZD1222 COVID-19 vaccine. The germline V gene has CDR1 MNHEY and CDR2 SVGAGI. V was trimmed by 6 bases and J by 3 bases, leaving 12 bases between them. The CDR3 totals 13 residues. Clones were read by immunoSEQ multiplex PCR, and TCRdb kept only the in-frame ones, dropping some. Of some 120,000 clones listed, 84% are singletons. The specimen was peripheral blood, collected 28 days after the second AZD1222 dose. The TCR sequence derives from an adult who received the AZD1222 COVID-19 vaccine. The V gene is TRBV6-5, the J gene TRBJ2-7; D is possibly TRBD1 (5 bases). CDR3 sequence: CASSLRDSYEQYF. For the CDR3, the DNA is TGTGCCAGCAGCCTCCGCGACAGCTACGAGCAGTACTTC.